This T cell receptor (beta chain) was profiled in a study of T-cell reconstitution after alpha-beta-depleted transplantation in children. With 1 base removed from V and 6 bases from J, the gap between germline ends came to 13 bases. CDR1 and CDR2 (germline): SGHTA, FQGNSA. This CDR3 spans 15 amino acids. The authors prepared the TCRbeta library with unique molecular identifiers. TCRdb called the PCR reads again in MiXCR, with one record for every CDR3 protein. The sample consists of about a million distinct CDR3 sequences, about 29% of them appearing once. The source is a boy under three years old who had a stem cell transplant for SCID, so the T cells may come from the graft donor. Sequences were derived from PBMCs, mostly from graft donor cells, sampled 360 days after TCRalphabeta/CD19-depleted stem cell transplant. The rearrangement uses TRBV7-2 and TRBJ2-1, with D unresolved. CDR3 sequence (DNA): TGTGCCAGCAGCTTAGAAGGAAAGAGGATCAATGAGCAGTTCTTC. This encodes CASSLEGKRINEQFF.